This T cell receptor beta chain stems from a study of shared clonotypes between healthy human individuals. General study results and limits: Limited genetic and exposure-history diversity came from having few donors. Rarefaction curves obtained for sorted subsets showed sequencing incomplete despite large depth. Generally, estimated richness proved larger in naive subsets than it did in memory subsets.

The V end was cut by 4 bases, the J end by 8 bases, with 25 bases between. Looked up from germline, CDR1 is SGHNT and CDR2 is YYREEE (reference sequence). The length of the CDR3 is 17 residues. In the case of this clone: Its target is not known.

Each cell subset's genomic DNA was divided evenly among several immunoSEQ plates. Data came from immunoSEQ multiplex PCR; TCRdb stores just in-frame clones and leaves some out. Counted here are 2,500,000 or so clones, approximately 90% occurring once; the ten biggest clones make up 0.37%. Input material: naive CD4+ T cells from PBMCs. Noted subset: CD45RA+ positively selected. The V gene is TRBV5-4, the J gene TRBJ2-1; TRBD1 is a possible D gene (8 bases). The TCR comes from a man aged 18 to 30 in good health. Some clones in this sample may be carry-over from other donors' samples. In DNA form, the CDR3 reads TGTGCCAGCAGCCCTACAGGGGGAGCGGGAACTAGGGATGAGCAGTTCTTC. This encodes CASSPTGGAGTRDEQFF.